This TCR beta chain was identified in a study of CD8 T cells in Susac syndrome. Per germline, CDR1 LNHDA and CDR2 SQIVND (reference sequence). The ends lost 6 bases at V and 1 base at J; junction bases unmatched: 7. CDR3 length: 16 residues. Roughly 0.45 to 1 ug RNA was reverse transcribed with random hexamers. By means of immunoSEQ multiplex PCR, TCR beta CDR3 spanning 54 Vbeta and 13 Jbeta underwent amplification. Via MiXCR, TCRdb re-called the immunoSEQ multiplex PCR reads, giving one row per CDR3 protein. The top ten hold around 0.18% of the sample, which has a few hundred thousand distinct CDR3 sequences, over 75% seen once. Sequencing of TCR beta drew on CD8+ and CD4+ T cells from blood. The patients serving as multiple sclerosis controls were treatment-naive. They had stable or active relapsing-remitting disease and fulfilled revised McDonald criteria. Negative isolation yielded CD8+ and CD4+ T cells; FACS enriched TEMRA cells.

J is TRBJ2-2 and V is TRBV19; TRBD2 matches at 8 bases. The sequence was obtained from a human donor with multiple sclerosis. Sequencing was performed on CD8+ T cells from PBMCs. CDR3 nucleotide sequence: TGTGCCAGTAGCTCCTGGACTAGCCGGAACACCGGGGAGCTGTTTTTT. Protein: CASSSWTSRNTGELFF.